This T cell receptor (beta chain) was sequenced in a study of CD8+ T cells in alopecia areata (dated by TCRdb to the late 2010s). Turning to the overall study: Treated patients were enrolled in an open-label pilot trial of oral tofacitinib, 5 to 10 mg twice daily, for moderate-to-severe alopecia areata. Patients stayed on tofacitinib for 6 to 18 months and then had 6 months of follow-up off drug so that delayed response and recurrence could be assessed. The SALT score, which quantifies the percentage of affected scalp surface area, was used to measure disease severity in treated patients. High-throughput TCRbeta sequencing was used to examine T cell clonal expansion in alopecia areata in both the C3H/HeJ mouse model and human patients. On the human side, TCRbeta sequencing was run on scalp tissue and on sorted CD4+ and CD8+ peripheral blood T cells from healthy controls and from alopecia areata patients with either patchy or totalis/universalis disease. Patients on tofacitinib were biopsied at baseline and after 4 and 24 weeks of treatment, and several of the patients also had a later scalp biopsy. Scalp clonality was compared among normal scalp (n=4), patchy alopecia areata scalp (n=8), and alopecia totalis/universalis scalp (n=8). RNA came from the PAXgene miRNA kit for fixed scalp, the miRNeasy kit for PBMCs, and the RNeasy kit for mouse skin. TCRbeta CDR3 regions were amplified by immunoSEQ multiplex PCR using 35 Vbeta forward and 13 Jbeta reverse primers. Summary of the overall study and its limitations: Because the treated cohort was small and had just a single nonresponder, larger studies are needed to establish links between baseline CD8+ expansion and response. Scalp TCR repertoire analysis is complicated because resident alphabeta T cells in normal human skin are also sequenced, whereas mouse skin is dominated by gammadelta T cells. Tofacitinib significantly lowered scalp clonality and the number of expanded CD8+ clones among the top 100 scalp clones. Compared with mice, TCR sequences shared between patients were less clear, possibly partly because of HLA diversity across the patient population. Higher clonality and more expanded CD8+ clones were observed in lesional scalp than in normal scalp, particularly in alopecia totalis/universalis, a finding suggestive of antigenic drive. During tofacitinib treatment, many expanded lesional clones stuck around in both scalp and blood, and this persistence may partly explain why relapse happens after treatment is stopped.

Details on this clone: Its antigen target is currently unknown. The input lacks base qualities; no much larger clone sits a single base away.

V and J are truncated by 7 bases and 5 bases respectively, leaving an intervening sequence of 14 bases. The germline V gene supplies CDR1 SQVTM and CDR2 ANQGSEA. The CDR3 covers 13 residues, taking in both the cysteine and the phenylalanine. CDR3 DNA only is kept here, 39 bases in frame from base 1. The treatment or condition label, read with the paper, signifies: oral pan-JAK inhibitor, 5-10 mg twice daily. Lesional scalp punch biopsies and peripheral blood were obtained from alopecia areata patients. PBMCs were separated by density centrifugation and stained for CD3, CD4 and CD8, after which CD4+ and CD8+ T cells were sorted on a FACSAria. The library was produced with the immunoSEQ multiplex PCR assay. RNA was extracted from all samples and reverse transcribed into cDNA, which served as template for TCR sequencing. SuperScript III was used to make first-strand cDNA, primed with a 2:1 mix of oligo-dT and random hexamers. A synthetic immune receptor repertoire was used to assess amplification bias, and residual bias was removed computationally. As for the original processing: After raw reads were preprocessed to remove errors, the CDR3 was defined following IMGT conventions as running from the conserved cysteine to phenylalanine. To get clonality, Shannon entropy was normalized by log2 of the number of productive unique TCRs and the result was subtracted from 1. CD4 or CD8 identity of scalp clones was inferred by cross-referencing scalp TCRbeta sequences with sorted blood CD4 and CD8 repertoires. In its TCRdb copy, this immuneACCESS table keeps in-frame sequences only and misses some clones. Where compared with another copy, unresolved V genes explain less than half of these, and the others have no known cause. V and J calls and clone size come straight from that table; D and trimming were deduced from the DNA. This sample holds hundreds of thousands of clones; approximately 60% were observed only once. The top ten clones comprise roughly 0.88% of the sample.

The receptor's source is a human donor with alopecia areata. The sequence is built from TRBV29-1 and TRBJ1-4; no confident D gene assignment can be made. Source: CD4+ T cells sorted from blood, taken around week 53, from a patient treated with tofacitinib. The nucleotide sequence is TGCAGCGCCGTAGGGCCCTTAAATGAAAAACTGTTTTTT. Protein translation: CSAVGPLNEKLFF.